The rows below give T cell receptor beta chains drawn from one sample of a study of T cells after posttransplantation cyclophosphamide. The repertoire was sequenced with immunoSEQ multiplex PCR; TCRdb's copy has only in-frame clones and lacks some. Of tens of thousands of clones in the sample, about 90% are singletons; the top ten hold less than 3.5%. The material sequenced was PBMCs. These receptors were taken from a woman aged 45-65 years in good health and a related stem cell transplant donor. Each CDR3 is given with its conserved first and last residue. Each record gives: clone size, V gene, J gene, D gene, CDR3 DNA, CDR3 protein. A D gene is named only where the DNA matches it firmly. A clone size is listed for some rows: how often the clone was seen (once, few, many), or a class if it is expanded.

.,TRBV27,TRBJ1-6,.,TGTGCCACCACAGGGAGCTCCTATAATTCACCCCTCCACTTT,CATTGSSYNSPLHF
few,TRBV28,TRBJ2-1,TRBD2,TGTGCCAGCAGTTTGCCCCGACTAGCGGGAGAGGGAGGTGGCTACAATGAGCAGTTCTTC,CASSLPRLAGEGGGYNEQFF
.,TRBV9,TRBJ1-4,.,TGTGCCAGCAGCGCTGATCCCTCGGGGGGGTTGAGTGAAAAACTGTTTTTT,CASSADPSGGLSEKLFF
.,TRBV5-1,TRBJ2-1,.,TGCGCCAGCAGCTTAATGGTAGCGGAGGGCATGTACAATGAGCAGTTCTTC,CASSLMVAEGMYNEQFF
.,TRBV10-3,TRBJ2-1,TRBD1,TGTGCCATCACCAGGACAGGGGGCAGCTCCTACAATGAGCAGTTCTTC,CAITRTGGSSYNEQFF
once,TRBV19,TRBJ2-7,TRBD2,TGTGCCAGTAGTCCTAGAGCGGGAGCGAACTACGAGCAGTACTTC,CASSPRAGANYEQYF
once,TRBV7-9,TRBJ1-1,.,TGTGCCAGCAGCTTAGCCGGGATAATGAACACTGAAGCTTTCTTT,CASSLAGIMNTEAFF
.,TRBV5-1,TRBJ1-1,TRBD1,TGCGCCAGCAGCTTGACAGGGGGCATGAACACTGAAGCTTTCTTT,CASSLTGGMNTEAFF
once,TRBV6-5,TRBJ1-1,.,TGTGCCAGCACACCCCGGGGCAGGGGTAACACTGAAGCTTTCTTT,CASTPRGRGNTEAFF
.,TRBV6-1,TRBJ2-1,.,TGTGCCAGCAGTGAATCGTTCCACAATGAGCAGTTCTTC,CASSESFHNEQFF
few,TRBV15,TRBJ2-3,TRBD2,TGTGCCACCAGCACAGCGGGGGGGCCCCCAGATACGCAGTATTTT,CATSTAGGPPDTQYF
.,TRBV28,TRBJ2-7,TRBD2,TGTGCCAGCAGTCCCGTCCTAGCGGGAGATTACGAGCAGTACTTC,CASSPVLAGDYEQYF